Below, one T cell receptor beta chain is given with its context. The antigen remains undetermined. Trimming removed 5 bases at V and 6 bases at J, with 10 bases between. The CDR3 runs to 13 residues. CDR1 MRHNA and CDR2 SNTAGT come from the germline V gene. Assay: immunoSEQ multiplex PCR; the TCRdb copy retains only in-frame clones and omits some. This sample has 1,400,000 or so clones, with 98% found just once. The source of the sample is a study of shared clonotypes between healthy human individuals. Broader study findings: On the whole, naive subsets had larger estimated richness than memory subsets had. Clonotype sharing among donors, it was expected, would be affected by sequencing depth.

The chain links TRBV6-4 to TRBJ2-2; D unresolved. Sequenced sample: naive CD4+ T cells sorted from blood. As to subset: CD45RA+ positively selected. The sequence derives from a man aged 25 to 40 in good health. CDR3 nucleotide sequence: TGTGCCAGCAGTAACGAGGTGGCCGGGGAGCTGTTTTTT. Encoded protein: CASSNEVAGELFF.